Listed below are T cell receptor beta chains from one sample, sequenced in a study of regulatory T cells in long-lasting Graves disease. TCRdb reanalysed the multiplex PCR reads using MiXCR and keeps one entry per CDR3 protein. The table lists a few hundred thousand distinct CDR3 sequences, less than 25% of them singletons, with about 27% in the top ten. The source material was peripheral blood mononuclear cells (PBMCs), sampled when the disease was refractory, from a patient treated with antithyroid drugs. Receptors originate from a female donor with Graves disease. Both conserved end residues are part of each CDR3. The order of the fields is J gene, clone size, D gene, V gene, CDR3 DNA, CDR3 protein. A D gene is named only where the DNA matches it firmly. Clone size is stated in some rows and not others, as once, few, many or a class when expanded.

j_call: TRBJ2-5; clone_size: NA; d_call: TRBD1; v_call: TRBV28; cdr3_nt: TGTGCCAGCAGTTTCCCGATCCTTTGGACAGGGGTAGAGACCCAGTACTTC; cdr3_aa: CASSFPILWTGVETQYF
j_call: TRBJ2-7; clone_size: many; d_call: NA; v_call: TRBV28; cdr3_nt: TGTGCCAGCAGTAAACGCGACTCAACTTCCTACGAGCAGTACTTC; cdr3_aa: CASSKRDSTSYEQYF
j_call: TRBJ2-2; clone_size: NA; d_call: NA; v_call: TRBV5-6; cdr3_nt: TGTGCCAGCAGCGGCTACACCGGGGAGCTGTTTTTT; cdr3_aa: CASSGYTGELFF
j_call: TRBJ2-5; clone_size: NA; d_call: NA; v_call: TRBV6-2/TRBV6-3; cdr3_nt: TGTGCCAGCAAACCCAGGACTAGGGGGGTGCGTGAGCAGTACTTC; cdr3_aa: CASKPRTRGVREQYF
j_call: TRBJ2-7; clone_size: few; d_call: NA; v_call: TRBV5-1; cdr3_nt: TGCGCCAGCAGCTGGGATGCCTCCTACGAGCAGTACTTC; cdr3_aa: CASSWDASYEQYF
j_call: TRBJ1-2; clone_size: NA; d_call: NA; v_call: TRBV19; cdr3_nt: TGTGCCAGTAGTATCGGGCAGTCCAGGATCTATGGCTACACCTTC; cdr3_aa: CASSIGQSRIYGYTF
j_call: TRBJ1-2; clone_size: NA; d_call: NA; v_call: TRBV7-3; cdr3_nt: TGTGCCAGCAGCTCAACGGGCCTTGACTACACCTTC; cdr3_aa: CASSSTGLDYTF
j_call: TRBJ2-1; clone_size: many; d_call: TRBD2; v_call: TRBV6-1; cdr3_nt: TGTGCCACCCAGCGGGAGGGCCAATCCGATGAGCAGTTCTTC; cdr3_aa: CATQREGQSDEQFF
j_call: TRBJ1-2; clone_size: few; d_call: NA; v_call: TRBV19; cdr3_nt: TGTGCCAGTAGTATAGGACAGATGAACTATGGCTACACCTTC; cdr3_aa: CASSIGQMNYGYTF
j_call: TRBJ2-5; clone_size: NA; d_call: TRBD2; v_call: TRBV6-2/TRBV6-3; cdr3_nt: TGTGCCAGCGGGGCTAGCGGGAGTGAAGGGCGAGAGACCCAGTACTTC; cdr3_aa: CASGASGSEGRETQYF
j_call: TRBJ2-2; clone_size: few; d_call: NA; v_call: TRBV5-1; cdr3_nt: TGCGCCAGCAGCTTGAACTGGAACACCGGGGAGCTGTTTTTT; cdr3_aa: CASSLNWNTGELFF
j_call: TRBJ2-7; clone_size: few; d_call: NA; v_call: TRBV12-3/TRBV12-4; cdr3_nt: TGTGCCAGCAGGGCGGGAAGCGAGCAGTACTTC; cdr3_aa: CASRAGSEQYF
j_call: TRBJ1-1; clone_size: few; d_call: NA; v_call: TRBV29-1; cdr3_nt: TGCAGCGTTGAAGATCCTGAAGCTTTCTTT; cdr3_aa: CSVEDPEAFF
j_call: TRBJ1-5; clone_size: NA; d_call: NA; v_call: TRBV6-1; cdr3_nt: TGTGCCAGCAGTGGTCAGGGGCATCAGCCCCAGCATTTT; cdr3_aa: CASSGQGHQPQHF
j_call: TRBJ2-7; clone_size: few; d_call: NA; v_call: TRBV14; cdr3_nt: TGTGCCAGCAGCCAAAGAAGGGGGGTCAGCGGGACCTACGAGCAGTACTTC; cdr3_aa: CASSQRRGVSGTYEQYF
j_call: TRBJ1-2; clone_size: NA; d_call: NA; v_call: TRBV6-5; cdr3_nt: TGTGCCAGCAGTTACTCACGGACCCCGAATTATTCTGGCTACACCTTC; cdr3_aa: CASSYSRTPNYSGYTF
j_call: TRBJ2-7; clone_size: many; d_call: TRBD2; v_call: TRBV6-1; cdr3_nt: TGTGCCAGCAAAAAGTCTAGCGGGAGGTACGAGCAGTACTTC; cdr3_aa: CASKKSSGRYEQYF
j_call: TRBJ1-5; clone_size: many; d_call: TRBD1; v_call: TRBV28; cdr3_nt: TGTGCCAGCAGTCCCCCTCAGGGGGGACGTTCCCAGCATTTT; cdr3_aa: CASSPPQGGRSQHF
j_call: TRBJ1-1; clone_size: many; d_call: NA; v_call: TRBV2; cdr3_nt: TGTGCCAGCAGTGGGTTGGCTGAAGCTTTCTTT; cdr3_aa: CASSGLAEAFF
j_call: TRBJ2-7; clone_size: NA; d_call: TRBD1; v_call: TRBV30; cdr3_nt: TGTGCCTGGAGTGTTAGGACAGGGGGGAACGAGCAGTACTTC; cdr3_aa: CAWSVRTGGNEQYF
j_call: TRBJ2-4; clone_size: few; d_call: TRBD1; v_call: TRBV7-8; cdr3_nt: TGTGCCAGCAGCCACAAACAGGGGATCCCCCCAAAAAACATTCAGTACTTC; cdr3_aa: CASSHKQGIPPKNIQYF
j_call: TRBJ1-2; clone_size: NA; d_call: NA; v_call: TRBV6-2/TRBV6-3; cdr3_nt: TGTGCCAGCAGCGTCTCGGGTGGGGCCGTCGTCTATGGCTACACCTTC; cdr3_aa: CASSVSGGAVVYGYTF
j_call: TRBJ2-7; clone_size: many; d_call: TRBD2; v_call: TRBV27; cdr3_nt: TGTGCCAGCAGTTCTCAGTGGAGCGGGAGGGTAAAAACTACCTACGAGCAGTACTTC; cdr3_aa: CASSSQWSGRVKTTYEQYF
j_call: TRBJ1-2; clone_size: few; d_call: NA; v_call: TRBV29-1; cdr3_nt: TGCAGCGTTGAAGATCCATTTGGGGCGCCGAGGGATGGCTACACCTTC; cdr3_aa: CSVEDPFGAPRDGYTF
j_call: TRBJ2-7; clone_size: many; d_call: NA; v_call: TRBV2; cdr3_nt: TGTGCCAGCAGTGAAGAAGGAGGACGGGGCTACGAGCAGTACTTC; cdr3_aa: CASSEEGGRGYEQYF
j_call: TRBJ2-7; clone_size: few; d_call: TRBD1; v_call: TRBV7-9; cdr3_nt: TGTGCCAGCAGCCCCTTTGAACAGGGGTCCTACGAGCAGTACTTC; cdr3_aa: CASSPFEQGSYEQYF
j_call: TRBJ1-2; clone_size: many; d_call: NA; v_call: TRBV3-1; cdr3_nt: TGTGCCAGCAGCCTCACTGGGTATGGCTACACCTTC; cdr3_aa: CASSLTGYGYTF
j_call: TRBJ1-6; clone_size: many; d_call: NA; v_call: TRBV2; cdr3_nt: TGTGCCAGCAGTGAAGCTTCAGGGGCGAACGATTCACCCCTCCACTTT; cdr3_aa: CASSEASGANDSPLHF
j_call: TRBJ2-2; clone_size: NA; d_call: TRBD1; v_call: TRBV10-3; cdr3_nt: TGTGCCATCAAGGGTCAGGGGGCGAACACCGGGGAGCTGTTTTTT; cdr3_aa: CAIKGQGANTGELFF
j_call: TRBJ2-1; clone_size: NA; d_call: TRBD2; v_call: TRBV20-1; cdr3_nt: TGCAGTGCCCCGTGGCTAGCGGGAGGGGGGTACAATGAGCAGTTCTTC; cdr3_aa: CSAPWLAGGGYNEQFF
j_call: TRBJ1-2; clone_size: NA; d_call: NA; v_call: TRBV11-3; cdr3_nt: TGTGCCAGCAGCTTAAGGGTGGGGGGCTATGGCTACACCTTC; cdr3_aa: CASSLRVGGYGYTF
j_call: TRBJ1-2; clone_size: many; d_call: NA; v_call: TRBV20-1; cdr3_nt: TGCAGTGCTGAACTCATAGATGGCTACACCTTC; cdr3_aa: CSAELIDGYTF
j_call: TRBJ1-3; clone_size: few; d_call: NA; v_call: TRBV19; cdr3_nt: TGTGCCAGTAGTATAGTCTGGACTCTCTCTGGAAACACCATATATTTT; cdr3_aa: CASSIVWTLSGNTIYF
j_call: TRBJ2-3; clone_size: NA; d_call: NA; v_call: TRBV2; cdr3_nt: TGTGCCAACAAGGGACTGACAGATACGCAGTATTTT; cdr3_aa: CANKGLTDTQYF
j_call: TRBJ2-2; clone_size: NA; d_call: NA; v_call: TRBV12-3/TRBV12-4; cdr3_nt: TGTGCCAGCAGTTTCATGGGAACCACCGGGGAGCTGTTTTTT; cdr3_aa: CASSFMGTTGELFF
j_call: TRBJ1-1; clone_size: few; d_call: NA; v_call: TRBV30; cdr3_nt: TGTGCCTGGAGTGTACGGTCAACTGAAGCTTTCTTT; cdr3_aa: CAWSVRSTEAFF
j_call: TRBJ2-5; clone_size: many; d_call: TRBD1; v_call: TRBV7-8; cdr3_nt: TGTGCCAGCGGTCCGGGACAGGGGATTGAGACCCAGTACTTC; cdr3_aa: CASGPGQGIETQYF
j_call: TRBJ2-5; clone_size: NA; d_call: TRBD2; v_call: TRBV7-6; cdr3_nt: TGTGCCAGCAGCTTGGGACTATCCAAAGAGACCCAGTACTTC; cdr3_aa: CASSLGLSKETQYF
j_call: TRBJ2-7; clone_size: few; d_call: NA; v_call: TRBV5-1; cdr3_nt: TGCGCCAGCAGCTTGGGGGGTGCCACGATGAACTACGAGCAGTACTTC; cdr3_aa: CASSLGGATMNYEQYF
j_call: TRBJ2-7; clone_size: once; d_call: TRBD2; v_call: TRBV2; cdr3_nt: TGTGCCAGCAGTGAATCGGCGGGAGCCCTTACCTACGAGCAGTACTTC; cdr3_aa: CASSESAGALTYEQYF
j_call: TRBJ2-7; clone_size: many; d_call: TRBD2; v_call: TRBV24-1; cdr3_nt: TGTGCCACCAGTGATTTACCCCTCTGGGAGGGTTACGAGCAGTACTTC; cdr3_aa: CATSDLPLWEGYEQYF
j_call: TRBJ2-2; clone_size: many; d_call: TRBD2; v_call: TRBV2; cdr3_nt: TGTGCCAGCAGGCGACTAGCCTCTAAAACCGGGGAGCTGTTTTTT; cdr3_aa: CASRRLASKTGELFF